This TCR beta chain is from a study of blood T cell repertoires in COVID-19. Study details: Researchers got acute and convalescent COVID-19 samples from the United States, Italy and Spain. In each case, the material was cDNA or gDNA derived from T cells, B-cell-depleted T cells, or PBMCs.

Under the authors' procedure: The authors estimated nucleated cell counts from reference gene primer amplification. TCRdb's copy holds only in-frame clones and misses some; the assay was immunoSEQ multiplex PCR. From that table come the V and J calls and clone size; the DNA was used to work out D and trimming. The sample has fewer than 110,000 clones; 89% are singletons. V lost 6 bases, J lost 7 bases, and 10 bases lay in between. Germline V gives CDR1 MRHNA, CDR2 SNTAGT. The CDR3 has 13 residues. V gene TRBV6-4 combines with J gene TRBJ1-6; D is unresolved. The receptor was derived from a man aged 40-49 years with active or convalescent COVID-19. The sequenced material came from peripheral blood. The CDR3 DNA follows: TGTGCCAGCAGCACAGAACTCAATTCACCCCTCCACTTT. It codes for CASSTELNSPLHF.